The clone carrying this T cell receptor (beta chain) was detected a few times. Its antigen is currently unknown. Germline CDR1 ENHRY, CDR2 SYGVKD. There are 16 residues in the CDR3. The ends were cut back, 0 bases at V and 0 bases at J, with 11 bases in the middle. This record belongs to a study of T cell responses to AZD1222 COVID-19 vaccine. Study findings and constraints: Two doses of AZD1222 preceded a rise in Spike-specific TCR breadth and depth. Repertoire collection took place solely once the T cell response had peaked.

Using immunoSEQ multiplex PCR, the repertoire was profiled, and TCRdb retains in-frame clones only, with some absent. Here the sample spans around 150,000 clones, 92% being singletons. The chain uses TRBV10-3 and TRBJ1-2; TRBD1 is a possible D gene (5 bases). This clonotype originated in an adult in good health. The material was peripheral blood, obtained on day 0 of MenACWY control vaccination. CDR3 in amino acids: CAISESGAATNYGYTF. The CDR3 DNA follows: TGTGCCATCAGTGAGTCAGGGGCAGCTACTAACTATGGCTACACCTTC.